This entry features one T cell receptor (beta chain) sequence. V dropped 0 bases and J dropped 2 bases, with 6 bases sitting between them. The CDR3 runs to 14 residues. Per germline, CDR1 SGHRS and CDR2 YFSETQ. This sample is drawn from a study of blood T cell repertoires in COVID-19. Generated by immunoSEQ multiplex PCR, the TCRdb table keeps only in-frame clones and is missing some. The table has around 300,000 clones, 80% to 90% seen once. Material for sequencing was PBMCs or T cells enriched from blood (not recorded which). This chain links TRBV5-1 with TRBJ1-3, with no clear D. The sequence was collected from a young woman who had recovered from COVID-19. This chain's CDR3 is CASSLGSTGNTIYF. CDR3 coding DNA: TGCGCCAGCAGCTTGGGCAGTACTGGAAACACCATATATTTT.